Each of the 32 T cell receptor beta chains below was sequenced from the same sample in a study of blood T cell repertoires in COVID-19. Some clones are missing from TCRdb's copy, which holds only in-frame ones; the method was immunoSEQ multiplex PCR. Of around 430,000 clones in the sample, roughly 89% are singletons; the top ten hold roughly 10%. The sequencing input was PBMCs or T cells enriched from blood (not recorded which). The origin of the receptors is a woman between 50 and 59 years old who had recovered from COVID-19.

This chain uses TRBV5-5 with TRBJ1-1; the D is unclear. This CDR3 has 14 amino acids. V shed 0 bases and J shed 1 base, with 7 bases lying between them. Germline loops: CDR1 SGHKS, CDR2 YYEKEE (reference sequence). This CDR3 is CASSLGQKNTEAFF. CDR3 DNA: TGTGCCAGCAGCTTGGGGCAGAAGAACACTGAAGCTTTCTTT.

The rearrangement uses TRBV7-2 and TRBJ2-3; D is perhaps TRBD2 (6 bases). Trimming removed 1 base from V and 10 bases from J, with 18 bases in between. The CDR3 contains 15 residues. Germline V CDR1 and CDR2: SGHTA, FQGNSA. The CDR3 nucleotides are TGTGCCAGCAGCTTAGAGAGGGGACTCCTCGGGCCGCAGTATTTT. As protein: CASSLERGLLGPQYF.

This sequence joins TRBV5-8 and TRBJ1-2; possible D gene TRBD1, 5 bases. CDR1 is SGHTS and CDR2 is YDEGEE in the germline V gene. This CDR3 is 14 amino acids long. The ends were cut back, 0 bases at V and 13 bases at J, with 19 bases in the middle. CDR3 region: CASSLGGTAAGCTF. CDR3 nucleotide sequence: TGTGCCAGCAGCTTGGGCGGGACGGCCGCGGGATGCACCTTC.

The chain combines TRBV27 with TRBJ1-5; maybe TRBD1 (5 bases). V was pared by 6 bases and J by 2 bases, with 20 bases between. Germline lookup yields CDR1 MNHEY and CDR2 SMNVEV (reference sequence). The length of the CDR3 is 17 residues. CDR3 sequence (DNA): TGTGCCAGCAGCCTGGTCGGGACTTGGGGGGGCAATCAGCCCCAGCATTTT. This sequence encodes CASSLVGTWGGNQPQHF.

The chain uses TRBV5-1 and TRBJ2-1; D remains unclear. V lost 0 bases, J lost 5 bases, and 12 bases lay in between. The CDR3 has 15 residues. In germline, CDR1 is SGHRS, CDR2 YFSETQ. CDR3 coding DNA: TGCGCCAGCAGCTTGGAGGAATCACAGCACAATGAGCAGTTCTTC. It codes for CASSLEESQHNEQFF.

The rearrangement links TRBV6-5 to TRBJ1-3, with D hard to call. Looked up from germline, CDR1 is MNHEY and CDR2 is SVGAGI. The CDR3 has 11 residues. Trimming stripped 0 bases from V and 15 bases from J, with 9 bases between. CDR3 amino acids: CASSYSNVAYF. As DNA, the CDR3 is TGTGCCAGCAGTTACTCGAATGTGGCATATTTT.

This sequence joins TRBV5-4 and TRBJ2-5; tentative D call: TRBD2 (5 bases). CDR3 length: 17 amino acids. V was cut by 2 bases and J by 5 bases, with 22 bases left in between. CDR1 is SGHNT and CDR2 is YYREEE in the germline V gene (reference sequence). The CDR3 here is CASSFEGMPEGRETQYF. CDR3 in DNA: TGTGCCAGCAGCTTTGAGGGCATGCCCGAGGGAAGGGAGACCCAGTACTTC.

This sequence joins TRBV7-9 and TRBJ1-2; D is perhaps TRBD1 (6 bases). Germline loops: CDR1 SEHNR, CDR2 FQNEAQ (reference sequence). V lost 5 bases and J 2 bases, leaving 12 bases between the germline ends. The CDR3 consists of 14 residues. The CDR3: CASSRDTSNYGYTF. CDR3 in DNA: TGTGCCAGCAGCCGGGACACCTCGAACTATGGCTACACCTTC. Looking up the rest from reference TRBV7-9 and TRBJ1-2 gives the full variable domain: DTGVSQNPRHKITKRGQNVTFRCDPISEHNRLYWYRQTLGQGPEFLTYFQNEAQLEKSRLLSDRFSAERPKGSFSTLEIQRTEQGDSAMYLCASSRDTSNYGYTFGSGTRLTVV.

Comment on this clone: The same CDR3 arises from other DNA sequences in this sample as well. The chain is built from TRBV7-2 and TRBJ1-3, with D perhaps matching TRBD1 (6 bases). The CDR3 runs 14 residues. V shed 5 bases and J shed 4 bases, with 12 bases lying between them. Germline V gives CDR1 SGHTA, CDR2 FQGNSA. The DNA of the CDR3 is TGTGCCAGCAGCCCGACAGGAATCGGAAACACCATATATTTT. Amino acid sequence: CASSPTGIGNTIYF.

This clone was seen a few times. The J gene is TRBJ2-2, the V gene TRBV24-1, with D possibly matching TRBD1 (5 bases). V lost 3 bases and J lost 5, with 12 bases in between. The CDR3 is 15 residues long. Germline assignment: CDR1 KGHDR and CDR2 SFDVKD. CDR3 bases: TGTGCCACCAGTGATCCGGCAAGGGGTACCGGGGAGCTGTTTTTT. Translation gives CATSDPARGTGELFF.

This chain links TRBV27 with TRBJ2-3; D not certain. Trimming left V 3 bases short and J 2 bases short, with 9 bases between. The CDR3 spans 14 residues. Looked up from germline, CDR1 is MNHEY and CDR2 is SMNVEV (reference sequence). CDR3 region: CASSFNLPTDTQYF. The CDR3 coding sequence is TGTGCCAGCAGTTTTAATCTCCCCACAGATACGCAGTATTTT.

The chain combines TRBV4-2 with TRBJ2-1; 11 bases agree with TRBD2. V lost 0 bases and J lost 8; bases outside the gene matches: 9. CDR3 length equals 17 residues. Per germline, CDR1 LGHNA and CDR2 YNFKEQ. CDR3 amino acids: CASSQDLSGGALHEQFF. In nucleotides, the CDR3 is TGTGCCAGCAGCCAAGATCTTAGCGGGGGGGCCTTGCATGAGCAGTTCTTC.

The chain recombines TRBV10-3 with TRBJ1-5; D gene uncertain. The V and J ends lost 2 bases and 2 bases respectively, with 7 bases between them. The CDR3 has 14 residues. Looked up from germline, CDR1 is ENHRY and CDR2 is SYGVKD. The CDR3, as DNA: TGTGCCATCAGTGAGGCGGTGGGCAATCAGCCCCAGCATTTT. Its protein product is CAISEAVGNQPQHF.

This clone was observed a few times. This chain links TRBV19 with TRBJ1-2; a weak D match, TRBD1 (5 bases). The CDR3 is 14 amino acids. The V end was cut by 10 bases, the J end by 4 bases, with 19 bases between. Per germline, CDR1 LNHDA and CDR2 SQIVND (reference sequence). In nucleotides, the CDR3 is TGTGCCACCCCCTCCCCAGGGAAGAGCTATGGCTACACCTTC. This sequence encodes CATPSPGKSYGYTF.

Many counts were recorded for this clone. As DNA, the CDR3 is TGCGCCAGCAGCTCCGAAGCGGTAGGACAGCGCTACACCTTC. Translated, it gives CASSSEAVGQRYTF. The rearrangement links TRBV5-1 to TRBJ1-2, with a weak D call TRBD1 (6 bases). V shed 3 bases and J shed 9 bases, with 18 bases lying between them. CDR1 SGHRS and CDR2 YFSETQ come from the germline V gene. CDR3 length equals 14 residues.

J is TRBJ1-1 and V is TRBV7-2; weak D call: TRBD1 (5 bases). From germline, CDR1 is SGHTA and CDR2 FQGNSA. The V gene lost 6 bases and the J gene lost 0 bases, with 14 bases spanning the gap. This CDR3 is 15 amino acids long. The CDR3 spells CASRRTGTMNTEAFF. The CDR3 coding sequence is TGTGCCAGCAGACGAACCGGGACTATGAACACTGAAGCTTTCTTT.

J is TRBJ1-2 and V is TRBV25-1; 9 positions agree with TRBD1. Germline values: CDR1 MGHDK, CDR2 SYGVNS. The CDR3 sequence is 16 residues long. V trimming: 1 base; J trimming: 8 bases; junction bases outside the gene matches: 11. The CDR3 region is CASSESGYSTGGGYTF. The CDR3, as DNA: TGTGCCAGCAGTGAATCGGGGTATTCGACAGGGGGAGGCTACACCTTC.

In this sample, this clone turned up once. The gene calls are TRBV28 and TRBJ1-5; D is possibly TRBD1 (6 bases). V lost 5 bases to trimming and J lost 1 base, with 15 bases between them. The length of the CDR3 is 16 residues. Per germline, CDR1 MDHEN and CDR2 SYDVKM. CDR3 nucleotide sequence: TGTGCCAGCAGTACCCCACGGACAGTAAGCAATCAGCCCCAGCATTTT. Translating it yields CASSTPRTVSNQPQHF.

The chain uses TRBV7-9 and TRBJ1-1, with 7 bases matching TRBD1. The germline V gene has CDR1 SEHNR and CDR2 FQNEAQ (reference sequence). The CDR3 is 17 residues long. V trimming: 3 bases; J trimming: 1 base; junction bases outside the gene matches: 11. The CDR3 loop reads CASSLQRTGISNTEAFF. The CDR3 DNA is TGTGCCAGCAGCTTGCAACGGACAGGAATATCGAACACTGAAGCTTTCTTT.

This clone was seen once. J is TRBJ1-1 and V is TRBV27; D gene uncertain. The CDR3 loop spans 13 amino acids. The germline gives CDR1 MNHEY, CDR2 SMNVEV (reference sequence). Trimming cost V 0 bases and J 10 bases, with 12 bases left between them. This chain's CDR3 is CASSLSLGSGAFF. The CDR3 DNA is TGTGCCAGCAGTTTATCGTTGGGCTCCGGAGCTTTCTTT.

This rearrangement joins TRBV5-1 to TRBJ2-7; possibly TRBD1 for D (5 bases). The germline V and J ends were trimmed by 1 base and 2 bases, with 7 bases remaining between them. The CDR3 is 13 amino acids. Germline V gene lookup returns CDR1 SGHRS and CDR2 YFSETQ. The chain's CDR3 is CASSLTGAYEQYF. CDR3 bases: TGCGCCAGCAGCTTGACAGGTGCCTACGAGCAGTACTTC. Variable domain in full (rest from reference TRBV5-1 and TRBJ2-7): KAGVTQTPRYLIKTRGQQVTLSCSPISGHRSVSWYQQTPGQGLQFLFEYFSETQRNKGNFPGRFSGRQFSNSRSEMNVSTLELGDSALYLCASSLTGAYEQYFGPGTRLTVT.

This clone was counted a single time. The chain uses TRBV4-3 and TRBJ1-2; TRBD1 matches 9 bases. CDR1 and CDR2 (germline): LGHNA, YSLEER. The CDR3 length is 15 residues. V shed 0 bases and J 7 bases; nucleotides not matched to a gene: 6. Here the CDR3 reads CASSQESWTGVGYTF. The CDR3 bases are TGCGCCAGCAGCCAAGAGAGCTGGACAGGGGTTGGCTACACCTTC.

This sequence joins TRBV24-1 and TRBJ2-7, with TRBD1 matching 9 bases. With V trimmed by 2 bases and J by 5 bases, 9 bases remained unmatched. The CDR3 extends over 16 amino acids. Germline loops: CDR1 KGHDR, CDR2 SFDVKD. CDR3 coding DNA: TGTGCCACCAGTGATTCTCCGGGACAGGGAACCCACGAGCAGTACTTC. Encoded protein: CATSDSPGQGTHEQYF.

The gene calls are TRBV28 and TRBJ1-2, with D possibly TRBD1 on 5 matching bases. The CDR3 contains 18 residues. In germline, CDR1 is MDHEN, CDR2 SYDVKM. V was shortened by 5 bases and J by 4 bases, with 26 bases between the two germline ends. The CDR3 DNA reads TGTGCCAGCAGTCGTATCGTCGCTACAGGCCCCAGTGGCTATGGCTACACCTTC. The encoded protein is CASSRIVATGPSGYGYTF.

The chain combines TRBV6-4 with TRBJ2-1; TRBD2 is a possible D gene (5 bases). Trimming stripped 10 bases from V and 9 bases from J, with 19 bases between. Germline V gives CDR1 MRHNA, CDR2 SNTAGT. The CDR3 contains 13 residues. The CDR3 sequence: CATKDLGRGEQFF. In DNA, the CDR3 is TGTGCCACCAAGGACTTGGGTCGGGGTGAGCAGTTCTTC.

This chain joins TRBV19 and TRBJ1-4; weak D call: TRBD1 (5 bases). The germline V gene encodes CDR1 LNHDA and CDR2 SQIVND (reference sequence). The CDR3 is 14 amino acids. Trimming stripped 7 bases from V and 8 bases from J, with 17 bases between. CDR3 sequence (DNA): TGTGCCAGTAAGGGAACGGCAGGGAGGGAAAAACTGTTTTTT. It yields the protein CASKGTAGREKLFF.

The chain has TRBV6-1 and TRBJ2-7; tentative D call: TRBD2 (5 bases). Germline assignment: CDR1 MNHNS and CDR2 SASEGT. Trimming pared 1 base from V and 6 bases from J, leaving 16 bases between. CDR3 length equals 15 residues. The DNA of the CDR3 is TGTGCCAGCAGTGAAGTTGGCCCGATGAGGGCCGAGCAGTACTTC. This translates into CASSEVGPMRAEQYF.

Here the CDR3 reads CSVEGQGRRGELFF. The CDR3 nucleotides read TGCAGCGTGGAGGGACAGGGAAGACGCGGGGAGCTGTTTTTT. The V call is TRBV29-1, the J call TRBJ2-2; 9 nucleotides agree with TRBD1. The CDR3 loop spans 14 amino acids. Trimming removed 6 bases from V and 7 bases from J; junction bases left unmatched: 9. Germline loops: CDR1 SQVTM, CDR2 ANQGSEA.

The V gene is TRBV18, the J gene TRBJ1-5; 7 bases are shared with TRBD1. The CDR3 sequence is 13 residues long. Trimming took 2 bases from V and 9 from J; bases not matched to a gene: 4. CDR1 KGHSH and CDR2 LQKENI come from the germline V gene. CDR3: CASSPKGAVPQHF. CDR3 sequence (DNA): TGTGCCAGCTCACCAAAGGGGGCTGTGCCCCAGCATTTT. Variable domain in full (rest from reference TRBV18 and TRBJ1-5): NAGVMQNPRHLVRRRGQEARLRCSPMKGHSHVYWYRQLPEEGLKFMVYLQKENIIDESGMPKERFSAEFPKEGPSILRIQQVVRGDSAAYFCASSPKGAVPQHFGDGTRLSIL.

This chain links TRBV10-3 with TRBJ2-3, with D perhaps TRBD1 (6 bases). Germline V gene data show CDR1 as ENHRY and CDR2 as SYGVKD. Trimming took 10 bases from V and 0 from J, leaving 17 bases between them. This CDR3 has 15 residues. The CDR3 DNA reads TGTGCCACTAAGACAGGAACTACCAGCACAGATACGCAGTATTTT. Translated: CATKTGTTSTDTQYF.

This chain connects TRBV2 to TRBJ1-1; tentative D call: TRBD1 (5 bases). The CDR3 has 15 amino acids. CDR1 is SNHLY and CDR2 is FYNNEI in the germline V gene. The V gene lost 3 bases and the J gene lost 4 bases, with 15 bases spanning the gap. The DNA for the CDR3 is TGTGCCAGCAGTGAGTCGGGGGGTTTGGGCACTGAAGCTTTCTTT. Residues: CASSESGGLGTEAFF.

CDR3 nucleotide sequence: TGTGCCAGCAGTCTTCGGACAGGGAACTATGGCTACACCTTC. This encodes CASSLRTGNYGYTF. The rearrangement joins TRBV2 to TRBJ1-2, with TRBD1 matching over 8 bases. The length of the CDR3 is 14 residues. V was pared by 5 bases and J by 2 bases, with 4 bases of the junction left unmatched. CDR1 and CDR2 (germline): SNHLY, FYNNEI.